What follows are 15 T cell receptor beta chains derived from one specimen sequenced in a study of blood T cells in healthy people across ages. Then a second PCR, running about 7 to 11 cycles, was carried out with a sample-barcoded 5' primer and a J-beta primer mix. Via MiXCR, TCRdb re-called the 5' RACE reads, giving one row per CDR3 protein. The table records 800,000 or so distinct CDR3 sequences, 20% to 30% of them present only once. Another study also made use of these data, one on T cells of mothers and their children.

The sequenced sample consisted of blood. The receptors stem from a boy aged 5-17 years in good health.

This clonotype was picked up a small number of times. The rearrangement joins TRBV21-1 to TRBJ2-5; TRBD1, the table's D call, lacks a check against the DNA. TRBV21-1 corresponds to a pseudogene. This CDR3 has 15 amino acids. CDR3 DNA sequence: TGTGCCAGCAGTAAATACGACAGTTGTACGGGGACCCAGTACTTC. Translation gives CASSKYDSCTGTQYF.

This clonotype appeared a few times. The chain employs TRBV20-1 and TRBJ2-7; the match to TRBD1 covers 9 bases. The CDR3 is made up of 14 amino acids. After removal of 0 bases from V and 3 bases from J, the junction contained 3 bases not matched to a gene. CDR1 is DFQATT, CDR2 SNEGSKA, per germline (reference sequence). The CDR3 bases are TGCAGTGCTAGAGAAGGGACAGGGATCTACGAGCAGTACTTC. This sequence encodes CSAREGTGIYEQYF.

The table lists this clonotype with a few counts. The gene calls are TRBV7-2 and TRBJ2-3; no reliable D call. Trimming left V 0 bases short and J 10 bases short, with 11 bases between. CDR3 length: 13 residues. Germline V CDR1 and CDR2: SGHTA, FQGNSA. The CDR3 region is CASSLAFPDAQYF. CDR3 nucleotides: TGTGCCAGCAGCTTAGCCTTCCCGGATGCGCAGTATTTT.

The rearrangement links TRBV29-1 to TRBJ1-1; 9 nucleotides align to TRBD1. Germline trimming cut 7 bases from V and 5 bases from J; bases unmatched to any gene: 11. This CDR3 region has 14 residues. CDR1 and CDR2 (germline): SQVTM, ANQGSEA. The CDR3 DNA reads as TGCAGCGCCCGGACAGGGGATTCTTGGACTGAAGCTTTCTTT. It translates to CSARTGDSWTEAFF.

The chain is built from TRBV29-1 and TRBJ2-3; the D is unclear. Germline V CDR1 and CDR2: SQVTM, ANQGSEA. V was trimmed by 3 bases and J by 6 bases, leaving 10 bases between them. The CDR3 length is 12 residues. DNA of the CDR3: TGCAGCGTTGAGGGCAAAGGGGATACGCAGTATTTT. Its translation is CSVEGKGDTQYF.

The rearrangement uses TRBV28 and TRBJ1-5; a possible D gene is TRBD1 (6 bases). Germline CDR1 is MDHEN and CDR2 is SYDVKM. The CDR3 length is 15 residues. V lost 3 bases to trimming and J lost 1 base, with 10 bases between them. CDR3: CASSLWGASNQPQHF. The CDR3 DNA reads TGTGCCAGCAGTTTGTGGGGGGCGAGCAATCAGCCCCAGCATTTT.

The table lists this clonotype with a few counts. The rearrangement uses TRBV9 and TRBJ2-7, with 10 bases that match TRBD2. This CDR3 contains 14 residues. With 3 bases clipped from V and 2 bases from J, the junction kept 2 bases outside the gene matches. Germline CDR1 is SGDLS and CDR2 is YYNGEE. The CDR3: CASSASGSPYEQYF. The CDR3 nucleotides are TGTGCCAGCAGCGCTAGCGGGAGCCCCTACGAGCAGTACTTC.

This clonotype came up many times. This chain joins TRBV29-1 and TRBJ2-5, with 13 bases aligning to TRBD2. V dropped 7 bases and J dropped 2; count of bases not matched to a gene: 4. There are 14 residues in the CDR3. Germline loops: CDR1 SQVTM, CDR2 ANQGSEA. The CDR3 DNA is TGCAGCGCTTGGACTAGCGGGGGACAAGAGACCCAGTACTTC. It is translated as CSAWTSGGQETQYF.

CDR3 nucleotides: TGTGCCAGCAGTTACCAAACTCCTCTCACAGATACGCAGTATTTT. This sequence encodes CASSYQTPLTDTQYF. This chain connects TRBV6-5 to TRBJ2-3; D ambiguous. The CDR3 loop spans 15 amino acids. The germline V gene has CDR1 MNHEY and CDR2 SVGAGI. V was cut by 2 bases and J by 2 bases, with 11 bases left in between.

A word on this clonotype: One junction end disagrees with the germline gene, perhaps due to a read error. This chain uses TRBV16 with TRBJ1-1; TRBD1 might be the D (5 bases). The germline V gene encodes CDR1 KGHSY and CDR2 FQNENV. The CDR3 runs 13 residues. For the CDR3, the DNA is TGTGCCAGCGGCCAATCCACAGGCACTGAAGCTTTCTTT. This gives the protein CASGQSTGTEAFF.

The rearrangement joins TRBV29-1 to TRBJ2-4; maybe TRBD2 (6 bases). The ends were cut back, 7 bases at V and 6 bases at J, with 25 bases in the middle. The CDR3 is 16 amino acids. Looked up from germline, CDR1 is SQVTM and CDR2 is ANQGSEA. CDR3 DNA: TGCAGCGCTACAACGGAGGGAGGTTATGATCGAAACATTCAGTACTTC. Translated: CSATTEGGYDRNIQYF.

This clonotype was counted ten times or more. This sequence joins TRBV28 and TRBJ2-6; no clear D. The V end lost 1 base, the J end lost 0 bases, and 10 bases lay between the germline ends. CDR3 length equals 17 residues. Germline V gene lookup returns CDR1 MDHEN and CDR2 SYDVKM. The CDR3 loop reads CASSLSHASSGANVLTF. DNA of the CDR3: TGTGCCAGCAGTTTATCGCACGCTAGCTCTGGGGCCAACGTCCTGACTTTC. Using reference TRBV28 and TRBJ2-6 for the parts outside the CDR3, the full variable domain is DVKVTQSSRYLVKRTGEKVFLECVQDMDHENMFWYRQDPGLGLRLIYFSYDVKMKEKGDIPEGYSVSREKKERFSLILESASTNQTSMYLCASSLSHASSGANVLTFGAGSRLTVL.

The chain combines TRBV28 with TRBJ2-6, with D possibly being TRBD1 or TRBD2 (5 bases each). Germline-derived CDR1 and CDR2 are MDHEN and SYDVKM. This CDR3 has 16 amino acids. Trimming took 2 bases from V and 2 from J, leaving 10 bases between them. The DNA of the CDR3 is TGTGCCAGCAGTTTAATTTGGGGACCTGGGGCCAACGTCCTGACTTTC. This encodes CASSLIWGPGANVLTF.

This clonotype was detected only a few times. V is TRBV9 and J is TRBJ2-1, with D perhaps matching TRBD1 (5 bases). CDR1 is SGDLS, CDR2 YYNGEE, per germline. Trimming took 3 bases from V and 9 from J, leaving 22 bases between them. The CDR3 is 16 residues long. The CDR3 DNA reads as TGTGCCAGCAGCGATGAGGACATCTTCCTAATTGGTGAGCAGTTCTTC. This sequence encodes CASSDEDIFLIGEQFF.

The count of this clonotype is one. V usage is TRBV29-1 and J usage is TRBJ2-7; D is perhaps TRBD1 (5 bases). CDR1 SQVTM and CDR2 ANQGSEA come from the germline V gene. Between the trimmed V and J ends, which lost 4 bases and 5 bases, there was a span of 12 bases. This CDR3 comprises 12 residues. The CDR3 DNA follows: TGCAGCGTTGCGACAGCTTCCCACGAGCAGTACTTC. This gives the protein CSVATASHEQYF.